The clone carrying this T cell receptor (beta chain) showed up just a few times. The record originates from a study of T cells in Graves' hyperthyroidism and ophthalmopathy. TCR beta CDR3 regions were amplified from RNA. Carried out on the TCR CDR3, a first-round RT-PCR used the HTBI primer set. Using its own MiXCR run on the multiplex PCR reads, TCRdb lists one record per CDR3 protein. The table includes 800,000 or so distinct CDR3 sequences, 35% to 45% detected once. Specimen: blood. The TCR comes from a man between 18 and 35 years old with Graves' hyperthyroidism.

DNA of the CDR3: TGTGCCAGTAGTATAATCCAGGCGAAATCACCCCTCCACTTT. This translates into CASSIIQAKSPLHF. The chain has TRBV19 and TRBJ1-6, with D unresolved. The CDR3 is 14 amino acids. CDR1 and CDR2 from the germline V gene are LNHDA and SQIVND (reference sequence). V was trimmed by 2 bases and J by 10 bases, leaving 12 bases between them.